Reported below is one TCR beta chain. CDR3 size: 15 residues. Trimming cost V 3 bases and J 0 bases; bases outside gene matches: 3. Germline V gene lookup returns CDR1 PRHDT and CDR2 FYEKMQ (reference sequence). The data were taken from a study of control samples from healthy donors and cancer patients. Using immunoSEQ multiplex PCR, the repertoire was profiled, and TCRdb retains in-frame clones only, with some absent. The table includes about 98,000 clones, 75% to 85% detected once. The sequencing sample was made of blood. The rearrangement links TRBV13 to TRBJ2-7; TRBD2 matches 9 bases. This receptor was identified in a woman younger than 45 in good health. The chain's CDR3 is CASSFSGGSSYEQYF. The DNA for the CDR3 is TGTGCCAGCAGCTTTAGCGGGGGTAGCTCCTACGAGCAGTACTTC.